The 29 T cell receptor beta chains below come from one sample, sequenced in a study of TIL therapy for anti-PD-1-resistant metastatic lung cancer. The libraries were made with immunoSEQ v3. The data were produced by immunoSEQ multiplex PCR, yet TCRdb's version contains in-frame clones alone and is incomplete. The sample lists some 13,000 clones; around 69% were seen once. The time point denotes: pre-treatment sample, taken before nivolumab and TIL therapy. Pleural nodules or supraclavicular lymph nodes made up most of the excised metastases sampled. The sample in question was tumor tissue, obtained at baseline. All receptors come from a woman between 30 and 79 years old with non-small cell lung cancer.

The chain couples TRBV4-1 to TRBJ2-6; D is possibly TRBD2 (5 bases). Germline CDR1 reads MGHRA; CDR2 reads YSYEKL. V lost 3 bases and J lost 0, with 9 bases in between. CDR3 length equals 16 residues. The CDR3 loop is CASSQPGISGANVLTF. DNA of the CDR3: TGCGCCAGCAGCCAGCCCGGGATCTCTGGGGCCAACGTCCTGACTTTC.

CDR3 in amino acids: CASSQVGFNEQFF. The CDR3, as DNA: TGCGCCAGCAGCCAAGTCGGGTTCAATGAGCAGTTCTTC. This chain joins TRBV4-1 and TRBJ2-1; D ambiguous. Germline CDR1 is MGHRA and CDR2 is YSYEKL. CDR3 length: 13 residues. Trimming took 1 base from V and 6 from J, leaving 7 bases between them.

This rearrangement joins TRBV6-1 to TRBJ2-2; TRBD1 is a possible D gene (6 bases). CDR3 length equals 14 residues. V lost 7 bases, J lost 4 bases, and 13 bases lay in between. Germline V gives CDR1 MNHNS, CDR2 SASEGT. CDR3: CASTSTGTTGELFF. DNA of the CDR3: TGTGCCAGCACCTCCACAGGGACCACCGGGGAGCTGTTTTTT.

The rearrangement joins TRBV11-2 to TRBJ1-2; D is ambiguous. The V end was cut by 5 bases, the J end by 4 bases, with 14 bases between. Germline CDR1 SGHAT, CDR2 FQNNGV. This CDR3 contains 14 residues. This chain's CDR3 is CASSPTSEVYGYTF. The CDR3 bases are TGTGCCAGCAGCCCGACCTCGGAGGTCTATGGCTACACCTTC.

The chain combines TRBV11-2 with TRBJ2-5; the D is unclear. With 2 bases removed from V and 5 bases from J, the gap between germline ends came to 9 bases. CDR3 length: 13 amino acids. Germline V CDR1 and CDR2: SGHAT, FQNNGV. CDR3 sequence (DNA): TGTGCCAGCAGCTTACAAGTGGGCGAGACCCAGTACTTC. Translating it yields CASSLQVGETQYF. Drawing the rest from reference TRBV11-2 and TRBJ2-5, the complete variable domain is EAGVAQSPRYKIIEKRQSVAFWCNPISGHATLYWYQQILGQGPKLLIQFQNNGVVDDSQLPKDRFSAERLKGVDSTLKIQPAKLEDSAVYLCASSLQVGETQYFGPGTRLLVL.

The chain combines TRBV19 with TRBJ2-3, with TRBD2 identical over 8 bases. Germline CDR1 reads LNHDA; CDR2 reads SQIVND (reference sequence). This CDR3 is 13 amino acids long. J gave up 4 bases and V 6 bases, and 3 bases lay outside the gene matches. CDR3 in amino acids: CASSGRAPDTQYF. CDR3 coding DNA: TGTGCCAGTAGCGGGAGGGCCCCAGATACGCAGTATTTT. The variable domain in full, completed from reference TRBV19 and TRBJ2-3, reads DGGITQSPKYLFRKEGQNVTLSCEQNLNHDAMYWYRQDPGQGLRLIYYSQIVNDFQKGDIAEGYSVSREKKESFPLTVTSAQKNPTAFYLCASSGRAPDTQYFGPGTRLTVL.

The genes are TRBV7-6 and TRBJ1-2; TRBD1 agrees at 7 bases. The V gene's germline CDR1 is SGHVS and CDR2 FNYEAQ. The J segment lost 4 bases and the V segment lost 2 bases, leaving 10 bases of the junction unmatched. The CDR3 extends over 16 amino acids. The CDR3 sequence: CASSLLGGDRAYGYTF. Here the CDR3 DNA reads TGTGCCAGCAGCTTATTGGGGGGTGACAGGGCCTATGGCTACACCTTC.

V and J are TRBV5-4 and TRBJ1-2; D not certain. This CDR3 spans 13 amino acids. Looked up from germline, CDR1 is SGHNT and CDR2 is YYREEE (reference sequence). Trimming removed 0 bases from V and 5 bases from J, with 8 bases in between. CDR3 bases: TGTGCCAGCAGCTTGGAATACAGTTATGGCTACACCTTC. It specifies CASSLEYSYGYTF.

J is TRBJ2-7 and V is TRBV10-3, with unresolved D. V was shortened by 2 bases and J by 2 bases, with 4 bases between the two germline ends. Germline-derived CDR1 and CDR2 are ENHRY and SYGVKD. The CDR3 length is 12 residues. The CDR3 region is CAISETTYEQYF. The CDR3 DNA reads TGTGCCATCAGTGAGACCACCTACGAGCAGTACTTC.

The CDR3 sequence is CASSPFALEQFF. The CDR3 DNA sequence: TGTGCCAGCAGTCCCTTTGCGTTGGAGCAGTTCTTC. This rearrangement joins TRBV28 to TRBJ2-1; D is ambiguous. V lost 5 bases, J lost 10 bases, and 12 bases lay in between. Per germline, CDR1 MDHEN and CDR2 SYDVKM. The CDR3 runs to 12 residues.

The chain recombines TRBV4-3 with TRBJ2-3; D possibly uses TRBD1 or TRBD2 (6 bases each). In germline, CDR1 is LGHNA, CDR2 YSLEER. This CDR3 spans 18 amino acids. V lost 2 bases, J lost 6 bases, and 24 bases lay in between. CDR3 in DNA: TGCGCCAGCAGCCAATATTGGGAGGCCAGGGGCGGCGGGGATACGCAGTATTTT. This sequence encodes CASSQYWEARGGGDTQYF.

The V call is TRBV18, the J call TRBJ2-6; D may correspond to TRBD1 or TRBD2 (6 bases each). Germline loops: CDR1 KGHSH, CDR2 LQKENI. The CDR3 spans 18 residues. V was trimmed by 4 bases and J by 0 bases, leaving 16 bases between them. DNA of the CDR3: TGTGCCAGCTCACAAAGTGAGGGGGGCCACTCTGGGGCCAACGTCCTGACTTTC. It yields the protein CASSQSEGGHSGANVLTF.

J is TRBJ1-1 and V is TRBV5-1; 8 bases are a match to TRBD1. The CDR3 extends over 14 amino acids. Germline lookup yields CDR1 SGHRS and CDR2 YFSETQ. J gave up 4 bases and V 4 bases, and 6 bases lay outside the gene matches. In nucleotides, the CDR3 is TGCGCCAGCAGCACGACAGGGGTGGGCACTGAAGCTTTCTTT. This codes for CASSTTGVGTEAFF.

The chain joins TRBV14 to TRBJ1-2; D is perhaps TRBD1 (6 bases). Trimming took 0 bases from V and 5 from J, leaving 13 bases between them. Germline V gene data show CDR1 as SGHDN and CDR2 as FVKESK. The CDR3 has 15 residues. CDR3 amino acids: CASSQDRGGRYGYTF. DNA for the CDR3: TGTGCCAGCAGCCAAGACAGGGGAGGTCGTTATGGCTACACCTTC.

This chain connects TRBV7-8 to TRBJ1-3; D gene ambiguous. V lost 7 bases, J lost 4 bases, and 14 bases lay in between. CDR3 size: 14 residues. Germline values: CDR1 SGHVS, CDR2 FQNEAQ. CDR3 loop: CASIDPQAGNTIYF. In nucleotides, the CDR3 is TGTGCCAGCATCGACCCACAAGCCGGAAACACCATATATTTT.

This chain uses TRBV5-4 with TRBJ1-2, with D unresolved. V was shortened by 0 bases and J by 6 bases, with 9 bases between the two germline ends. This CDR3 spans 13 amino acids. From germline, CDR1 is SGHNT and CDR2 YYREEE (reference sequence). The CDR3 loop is CASSLGGMDGYTF. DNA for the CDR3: TGTGCCAGCAGCTTGGGGGGTATGGATGGCTACACCTTC.

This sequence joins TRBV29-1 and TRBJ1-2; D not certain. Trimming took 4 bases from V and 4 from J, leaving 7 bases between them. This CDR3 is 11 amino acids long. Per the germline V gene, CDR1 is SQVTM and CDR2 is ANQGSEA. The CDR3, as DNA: TGCAGCGTTGTTAACAGCTATGGCTACACCTTC. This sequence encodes CSVVNSYGYTF.

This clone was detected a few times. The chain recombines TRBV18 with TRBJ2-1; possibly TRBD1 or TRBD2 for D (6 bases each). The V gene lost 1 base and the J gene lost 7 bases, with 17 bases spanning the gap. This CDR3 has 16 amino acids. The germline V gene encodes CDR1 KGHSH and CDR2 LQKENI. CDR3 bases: TGTGCCAGCTCACCACTGAGGGGGGCAGGGGTGAATGAGCAGTTCTTC. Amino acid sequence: CASSPLRGAGVNEQFF.

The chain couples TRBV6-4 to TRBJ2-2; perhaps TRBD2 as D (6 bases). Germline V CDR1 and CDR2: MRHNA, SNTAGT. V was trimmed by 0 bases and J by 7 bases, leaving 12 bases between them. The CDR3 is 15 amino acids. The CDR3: CASSDSQEGNGELFF. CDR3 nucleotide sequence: TGTGCCAGCAGTGACTCGCAGGAGGGCAACGGGGAGCTGTTTTTT.

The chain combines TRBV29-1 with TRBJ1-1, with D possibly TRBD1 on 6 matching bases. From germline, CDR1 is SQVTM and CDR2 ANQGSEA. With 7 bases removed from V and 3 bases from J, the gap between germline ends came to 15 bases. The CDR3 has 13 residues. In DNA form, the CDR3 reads TGCAGCGCTGGCCCCGACAGGTACACTGAAGCTTTCTTT. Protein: CSAGPDRYTEAFF.

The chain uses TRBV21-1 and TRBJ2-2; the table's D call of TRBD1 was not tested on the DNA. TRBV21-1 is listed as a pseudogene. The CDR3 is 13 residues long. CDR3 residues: CASRTGLTGELFF. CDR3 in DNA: TGTGCCAGCAGGACAGGGTTAACCGGGGAGCTGTTTTTT.

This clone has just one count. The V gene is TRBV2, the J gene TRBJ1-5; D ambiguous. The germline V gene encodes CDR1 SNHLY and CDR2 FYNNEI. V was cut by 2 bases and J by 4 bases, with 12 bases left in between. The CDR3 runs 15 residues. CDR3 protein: CASSEWGLGNQPQHF. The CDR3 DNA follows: TGTGCCAGCAGTGAATGGGGTCTCGGGAATCAGCCCCAGCATTTT.

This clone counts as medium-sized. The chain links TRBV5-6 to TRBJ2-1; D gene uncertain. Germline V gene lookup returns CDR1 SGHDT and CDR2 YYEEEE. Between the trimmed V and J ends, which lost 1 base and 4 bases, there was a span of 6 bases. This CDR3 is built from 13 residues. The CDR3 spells CASSLNSYNEQFF. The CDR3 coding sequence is TGTGCCAGCAGCTTGAATTCTTACAATGAGCAGTTCTTC.

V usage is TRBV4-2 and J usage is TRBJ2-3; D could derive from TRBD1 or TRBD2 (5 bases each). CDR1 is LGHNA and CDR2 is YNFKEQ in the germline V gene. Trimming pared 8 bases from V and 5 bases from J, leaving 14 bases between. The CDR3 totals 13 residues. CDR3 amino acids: CASGRGPGDTQYF. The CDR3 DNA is TGTGCCAGCGGACGGGGCCCGGGAGATACGCAGTATTTT.

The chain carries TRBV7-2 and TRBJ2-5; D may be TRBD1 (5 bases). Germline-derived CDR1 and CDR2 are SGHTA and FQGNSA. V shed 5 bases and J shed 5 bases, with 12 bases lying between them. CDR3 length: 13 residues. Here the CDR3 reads CASSPRQLETQYF. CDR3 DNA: TGTGCCAGCAGCCCACGACAGCTTGAGACCCAGTACTTC. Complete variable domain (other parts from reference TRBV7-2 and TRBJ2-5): GAGVSQSPSNKVTEKGKDVELRCDPISGHTALYWYRQSLGQGLEFLIYFQGNSAPDKSGLPSDRFSAERTGGSVSTLTIQRTQQEDSAVYLCASSPRQLETQYFGPGTRLLVL.

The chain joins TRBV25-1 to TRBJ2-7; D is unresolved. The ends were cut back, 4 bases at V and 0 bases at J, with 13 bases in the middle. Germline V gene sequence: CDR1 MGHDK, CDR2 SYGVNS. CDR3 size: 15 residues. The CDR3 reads CASSGGVLSSYEQYF. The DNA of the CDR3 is TGTGCCAGCAGTGGGGGTGTCTTGAGCTCCTACGAGCAGTACTTC.

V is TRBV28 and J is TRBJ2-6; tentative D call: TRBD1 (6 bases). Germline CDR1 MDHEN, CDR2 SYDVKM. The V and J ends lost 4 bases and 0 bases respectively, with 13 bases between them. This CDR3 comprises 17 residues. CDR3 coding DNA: TGTGCCAGCAGTTCAGGGACATATGGCTCTGGGGCCAACGTCCTGACTTTC. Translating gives CASSSGTYGSGANVLTF. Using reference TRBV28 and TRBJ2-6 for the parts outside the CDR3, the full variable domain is DVKVTQSSRYLVKRTGEKVFLECVQDMDHENMFWYRQDPGLGLRLIYFSYDVKMKEKGDIPEGYSVSREKKERFSLILESASTNQTSMYLCASSSGTYGSGANVLTFGAGSRLTVL.

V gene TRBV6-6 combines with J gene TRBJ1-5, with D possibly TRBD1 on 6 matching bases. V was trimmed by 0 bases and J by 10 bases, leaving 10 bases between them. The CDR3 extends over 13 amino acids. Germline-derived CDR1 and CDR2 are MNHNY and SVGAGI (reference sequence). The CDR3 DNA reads TGTGCCAGCAGTTACTCGGTAGGGGGACCCCAGCATTTT. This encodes CASSYSVGGPQHF.

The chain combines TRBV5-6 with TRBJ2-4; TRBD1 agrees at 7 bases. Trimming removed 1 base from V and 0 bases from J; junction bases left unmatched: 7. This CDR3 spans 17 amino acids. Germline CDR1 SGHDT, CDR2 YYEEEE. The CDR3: CASSLRSTGIAKNIQYF. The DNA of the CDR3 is TGTGCCAGCAGCTTGCGATCGACAGGGATAGCCAAAAACATTCAGTACTTC.